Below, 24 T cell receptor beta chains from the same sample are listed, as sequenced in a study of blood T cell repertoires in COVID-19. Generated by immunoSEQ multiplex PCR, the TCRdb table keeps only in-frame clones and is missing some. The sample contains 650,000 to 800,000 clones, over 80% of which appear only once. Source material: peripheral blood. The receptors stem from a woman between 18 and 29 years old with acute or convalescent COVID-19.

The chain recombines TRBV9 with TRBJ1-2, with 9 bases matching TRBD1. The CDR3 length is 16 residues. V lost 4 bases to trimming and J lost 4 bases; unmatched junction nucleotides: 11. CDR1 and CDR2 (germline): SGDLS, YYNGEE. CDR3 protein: CASSSGQGTGGYGYTF. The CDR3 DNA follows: TGTGCCAGCAGCAGCGGACAGGGGACCGGTGGCTATGGCTACACCTTC.

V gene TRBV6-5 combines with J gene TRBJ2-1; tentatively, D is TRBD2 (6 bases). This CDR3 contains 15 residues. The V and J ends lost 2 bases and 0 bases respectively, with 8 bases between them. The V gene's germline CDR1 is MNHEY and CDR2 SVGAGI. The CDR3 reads CASSYRESSYNEQFF. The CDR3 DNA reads TGTGCCAGCAGTTACCGGGAGAGCTCCTACAATGAGCAGTTCTTC.

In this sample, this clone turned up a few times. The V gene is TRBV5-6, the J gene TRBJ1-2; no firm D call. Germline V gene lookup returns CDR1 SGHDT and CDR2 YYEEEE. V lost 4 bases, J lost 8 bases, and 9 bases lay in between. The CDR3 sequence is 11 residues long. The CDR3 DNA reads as TGTGCCAGCAGCCTGAGGGAAGGCTACACCTTC. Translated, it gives CASSLREGYTF.

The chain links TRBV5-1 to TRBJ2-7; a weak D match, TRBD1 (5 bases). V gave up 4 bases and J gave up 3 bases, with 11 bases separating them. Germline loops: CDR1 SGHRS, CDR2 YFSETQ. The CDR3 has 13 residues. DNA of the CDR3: TGCGCCAGCAGCCCCGACAGTTTCTACGAGCAGTACTTC. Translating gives CASSPDSFYEQYF.

CDR3 DNA sequence: TGTGCCAGCAGCCAGGGACAGGTATTTGGCTACACCTTC. Encoded protein: CASSQGQVFGYTF. The chain joins TRBV7-9 to TRBJ1-2; 8 nucleotides match TRBD1. V trimming: 5 bases; J trimming: 7 bases; junction bases outside the gene matches: 6. This CDR3 has 13 residues. Germline loops: CDR1 SEHNR, CDR2 FQNEAQ (reference sequence). The complete variable domain, with remaining parts taken from reference TRBV7-9 and TRBJ1-2, reads DTGVSQNPRHKITKRGQNVTFRCDPISEHNRLYWYRQTLGQGPEFLTYFQNEAQLEKSRLLSDRFSAERPKGSFSTLEIQRTEQGDSAMYLCASSQGQVFGYTFGSGTRLTVV.

DNA of the CDR3: TGTGCCAGTAGTCGCGGGGGGGCGGGGGCAGATACGCAGTATTTT. Encoded protein: CASSRGGAGADTQYF. The chain is built from TRBV19 and TRBJ2-3; TRBD2 aligns across 9 bases. The CDR3 loop spans 15 amino acids. With V trimmed by 5 bases and J by 4 bases, 7 bases remained unmatched. The germline CDR1 and CDR2 sequences are LNHDA and SQIVND (reference sequence).

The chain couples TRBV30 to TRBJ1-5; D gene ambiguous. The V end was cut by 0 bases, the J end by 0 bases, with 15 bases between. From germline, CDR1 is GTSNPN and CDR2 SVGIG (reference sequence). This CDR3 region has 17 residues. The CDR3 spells CAWSVGRAEYSNQPQHF. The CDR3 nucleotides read TGTGCCTGGAGTGTAGGGAGGGCCGAGTATAGCAATCAGCCCCAGCATTTT.

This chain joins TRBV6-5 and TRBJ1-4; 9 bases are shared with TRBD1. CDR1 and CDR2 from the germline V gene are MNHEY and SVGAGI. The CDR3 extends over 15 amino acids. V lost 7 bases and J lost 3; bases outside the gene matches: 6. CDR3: CASNTQGAANEKLFF. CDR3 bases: TGTGCCAGCAACACACAGGGGGCCGCTAATGAAAAACTGTTTTTT.

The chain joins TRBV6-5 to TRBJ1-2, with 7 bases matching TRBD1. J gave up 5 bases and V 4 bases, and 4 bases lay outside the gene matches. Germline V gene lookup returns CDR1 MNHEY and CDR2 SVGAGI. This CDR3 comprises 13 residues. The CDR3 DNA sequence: TGTGCCAGCAGTTGGTCAGGGGGTTATGGCTACACCTTC. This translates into CASSWSGGYGYTF.

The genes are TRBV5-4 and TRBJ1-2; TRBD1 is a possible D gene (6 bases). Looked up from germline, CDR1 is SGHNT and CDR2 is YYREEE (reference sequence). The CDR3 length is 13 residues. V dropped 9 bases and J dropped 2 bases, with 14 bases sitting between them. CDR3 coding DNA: TGTGCCACAAACAGGGTACCGAACTATGGCTACACCTTC. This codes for CATNRVPNYGYTF.

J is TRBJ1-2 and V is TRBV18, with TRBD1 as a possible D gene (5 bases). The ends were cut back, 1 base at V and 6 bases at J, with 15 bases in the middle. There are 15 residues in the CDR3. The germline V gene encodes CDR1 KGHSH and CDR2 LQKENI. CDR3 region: CASSPRGIGGDGYTF. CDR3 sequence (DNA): TGTGCCAGCTCACCACGGGGCATCGGGGGTGATGGCTACACCTTC. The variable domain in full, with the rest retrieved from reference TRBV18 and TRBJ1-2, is NAGVMQNPRHLVRRRGQEARLRCSPMKGHSHVYWYRQLPEEGLKFMVYLQKENIIDESGMPKERFSAEFPKEGPSILRIQQVVRGDSAAYFCASSPRGIGGDGYTFGSGTRLTVV.

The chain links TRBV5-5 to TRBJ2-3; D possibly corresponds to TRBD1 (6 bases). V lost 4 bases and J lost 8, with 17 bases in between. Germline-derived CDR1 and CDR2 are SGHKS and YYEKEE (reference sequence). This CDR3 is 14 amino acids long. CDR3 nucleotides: TGTGCCAGCAGCCCGGACAGTGGCTTTGGTACGCAGTATTTT. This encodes CASSPDSGFGTQYF. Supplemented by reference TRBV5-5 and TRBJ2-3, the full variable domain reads DAGVTQSPTHLIKTRGQQVTLRCSPISGHKSVSWYQQVLGQGPQFIFQYYEKEERGRGNFPDRFSARQFPNYSSELNVNALLLGDSALYLCASSPDSGFGTQYFGPGTRLTVL.

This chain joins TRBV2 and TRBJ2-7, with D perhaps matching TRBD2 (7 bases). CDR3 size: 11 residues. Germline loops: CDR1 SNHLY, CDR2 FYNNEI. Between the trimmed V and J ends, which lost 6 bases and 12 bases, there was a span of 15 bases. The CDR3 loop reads CASRGGQRSYF. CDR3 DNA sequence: TGTGCCAGCAGGGGGGGGCAGCGGTCGTACTTC. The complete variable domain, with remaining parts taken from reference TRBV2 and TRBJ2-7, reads EPEVTQTPSHQVTQMGQEVILRCVPISNHLYFYWYRQILGQKVEFLVSFYNNEISEKSEIFDDQFSVERPDGSNFTLKIRSTKLEDSAMYFCASRGGQRSYFGPGTRLTVT.

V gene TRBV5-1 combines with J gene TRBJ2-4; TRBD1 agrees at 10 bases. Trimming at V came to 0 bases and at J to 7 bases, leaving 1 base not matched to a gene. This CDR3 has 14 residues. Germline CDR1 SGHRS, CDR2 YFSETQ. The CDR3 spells CASSLVGQGNIQYF. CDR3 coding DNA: TGCGCCAGCAGCTTGGTGGGACAGGGGAACATTCAGTACTTC.

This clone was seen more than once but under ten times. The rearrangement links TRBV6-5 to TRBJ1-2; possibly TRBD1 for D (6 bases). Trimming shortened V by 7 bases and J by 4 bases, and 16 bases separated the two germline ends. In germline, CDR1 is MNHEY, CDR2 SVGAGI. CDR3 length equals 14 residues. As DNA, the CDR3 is TGTGCCAGCACTACACGGACAGCCATCTATGGCTACACCTTC. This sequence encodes CASTTRTAIYGYTF.

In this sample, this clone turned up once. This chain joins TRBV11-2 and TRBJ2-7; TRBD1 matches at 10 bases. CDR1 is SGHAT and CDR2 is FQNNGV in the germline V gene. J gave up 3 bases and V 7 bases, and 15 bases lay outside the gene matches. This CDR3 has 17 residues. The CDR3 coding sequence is TGTGCCAGCACCCAACCCTGGGACAGGGGAGGGCTCTACGAGCAGTACTTC. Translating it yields CASTQPWDRGGLYEQYF. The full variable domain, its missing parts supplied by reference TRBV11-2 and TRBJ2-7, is EAGVAQSPRYKIIEKRQSVAFWCNPISGHATLYWYQQILGQGPKLLIQFQNNGVVDDSQLPKDRFSAERLKGVDSTLKIQPAKLEDSAVYLCASTQPWDRGGLYEQYFGPGTRLTVT.

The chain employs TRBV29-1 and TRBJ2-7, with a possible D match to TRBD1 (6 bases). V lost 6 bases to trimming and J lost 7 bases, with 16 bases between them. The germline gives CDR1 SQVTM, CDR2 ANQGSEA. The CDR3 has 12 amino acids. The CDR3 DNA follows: TGCAGCGTGCTGGGGGCCTCTAGGGAGCAGTACTTC. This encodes CSVLGASREQYF.

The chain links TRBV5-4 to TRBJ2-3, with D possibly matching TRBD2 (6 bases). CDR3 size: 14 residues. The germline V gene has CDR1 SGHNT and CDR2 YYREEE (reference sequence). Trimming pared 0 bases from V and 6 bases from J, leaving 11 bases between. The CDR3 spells CASSLAPGGDTQYF. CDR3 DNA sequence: TGTGCCAGCAGCTTGGCTCCTGGGGGGGATACGCAGTATTTT.

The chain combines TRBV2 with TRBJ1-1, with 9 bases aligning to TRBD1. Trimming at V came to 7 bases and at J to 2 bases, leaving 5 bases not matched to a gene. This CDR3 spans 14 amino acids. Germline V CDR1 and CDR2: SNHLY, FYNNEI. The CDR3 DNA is TGTGCCAGCACCGGGACAGGGTTAAACACTGAAGCTTTCTTT. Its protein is CASTGTGLNTEAFF.

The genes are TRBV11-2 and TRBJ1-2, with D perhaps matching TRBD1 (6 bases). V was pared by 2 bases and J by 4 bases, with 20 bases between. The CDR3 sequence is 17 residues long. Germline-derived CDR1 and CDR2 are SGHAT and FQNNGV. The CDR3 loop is CASSLIRGDSRGYGYTF. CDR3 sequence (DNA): TGTGCCAGCAGCTTAATCAGGGGAGATAGTCGTGGCTATGGCTACACCTTC.

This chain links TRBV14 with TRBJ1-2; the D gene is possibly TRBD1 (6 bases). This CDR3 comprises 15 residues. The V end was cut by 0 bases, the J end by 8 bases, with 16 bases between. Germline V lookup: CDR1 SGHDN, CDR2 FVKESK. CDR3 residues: CASSQDLGGPRGYTF. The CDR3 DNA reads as TGTGCCAGCAGCCAAGACCTAGGGGGACCTCGGGGCTACACCTTC.

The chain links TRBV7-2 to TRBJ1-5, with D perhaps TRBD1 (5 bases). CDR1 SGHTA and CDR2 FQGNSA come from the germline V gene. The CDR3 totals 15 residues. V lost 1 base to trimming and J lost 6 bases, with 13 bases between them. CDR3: CASSLEWRGGQPQHF. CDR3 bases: TGTGCCAGCAGCTTAGAGTGGAGGGGCGGTCAGCCCCAGCATTTT.

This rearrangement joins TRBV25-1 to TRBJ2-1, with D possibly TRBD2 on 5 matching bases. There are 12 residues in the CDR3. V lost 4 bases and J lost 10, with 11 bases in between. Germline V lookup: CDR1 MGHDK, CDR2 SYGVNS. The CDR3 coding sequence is TGTGCCAGCAGTGCCCTGGGAGAGGAGCAGTTCTTC. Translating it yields CASSALGEEQFF.

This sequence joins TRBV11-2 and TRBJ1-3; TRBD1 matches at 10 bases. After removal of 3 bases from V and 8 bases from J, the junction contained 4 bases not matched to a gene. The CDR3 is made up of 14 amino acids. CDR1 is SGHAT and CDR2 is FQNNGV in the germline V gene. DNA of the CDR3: TGTGCCAGCAGCTTTGGGGGACAGGGGTACACCATATATTTT. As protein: CASSFGGQGYTIYF.